This is a list of T cell receptor beta chains from one sample in a study of cytomegalovirus exposure and HLA in healthy donors. The data were produced by immunoSEQ multiplex PCR, yet TCRdb's version contains in-frame clones alone and is incomplete. The sample consists of about 110,000 clones, approximately 70% of them appearing once. The sample consisted of PBMCs. Source of these receptors: a man younger than 45 in good health and CMV-seropositive. The CDR3 runs from the conserved cysteine through the conserved F or W. The D gene is left open where the match is weak. A row's size may be missing; if present it is once, few, many or a size class.

d_call | j_call | v_call | clone_size | cdr3_aa | cdr3_nt
TRBD2 | TRBJ2-5 | TRBV25-1 | few | CASAGTSGGAETQYF | TGTGCCAGCGCGGGGACTAGCGGGGGGGCTGAGACCCAGTACTTC
TRBD2 | TRBJ2-1 | TRBV7-2 | - | CASSLIGVGGYEQFF | TGTGCCAGCAGCTTAATAGGGGTGGGGGGGTATGAGCAGTTCTTC
TRBD1 | TRBJ2-1 | TRBV9 | - | CASASSGTGGPHEQFF | TGTGCCAGCGCATCGAGCGGGACAGGGGGCCCGCATGAGCAGTTCTTC
- | TRBJ2-6 | TRBV19 | - | CASSRTGSGANVLTF | TGTGCCAGTAGTAGAACAGGCTCTGGGGCCAACGTCCTGACTTTC
- | TRBJ2-2 | TRBV6-1 | - | CASSNRVPGELFF | TGTGCCAGCAGTAACAGGGTGCCCGGGGAGCTGTTTTTT
- | TRBJ1-1 | TRBV29-1 | - | CSVASGGDSEAFF | TGCAGCGTTGCTTCCGGGGGGGACTCTGAAGCTTTCTTT
- | TRBJ1-6 | TRBV18 | - | CASSPGGNPSPLHF | TGTGCCAGCTCACCAGGGGGCAATCCTTCACCCCTCCACTTT
- | TRBJ2-3 | TRBV7-9 | few | CASSLVEGGSDTQYF | TGTGCCAGCAGCTTAGTGGAGGGGGGGTCAGATACGCAGTATTTT
TRBD1 | TRBJ1-1 | TRBV9 | - | CASSPFRGLVFF | TGTGCCAGCAGCCCTTTCAGGGGGTTGGTTTTCTTT
- | TRBJ1-4 | TRBV6-6 | - | CASSSGVVGEKLFF | TGTGCCAGCAGTTCCGGGGTTGTCGGTGAAAAACTGTTTTTT
TRBD1 | TRBJ1-2 | TRBV6-5 | - | CASSYLGGSDGYTF | TGTGCCAGCAGTTACTTAGGGGGCTCCGACGGCTACACCTTC
TRBD2 | TRBJ2-5 | TRBV5-1 | - | CASSLERGVGETQYF | TGCGCCAGCAGCTTGGAGCGGGGGGTTGGAGAGACCCAGTACTTC
TRBD1 | TRBJ1-2 | TRBV27 | - | CASSSAKGGARYGYTF | TGTGCCAGCAGTTCCGCCAAAGGGGGCGCGCGGTATGGCTACACCTTC
TRBD2 | TRBJ2-3 | TRBV4-1 | - | CASSPQLAGGAGTQYF | TGCGCCAGCAGCCCGCAACTGGCGGGGGGGGCCGGTACGCAGTATTTT
- | TRBJ1-2 | TRBV18 | - | CASSPPGAHGYTF | TGTGCCAGCTCACCCCCAGGGGCTCATGGCTACACCTTC